The 17 T cell receptor beta chains in this list originate from one sample, sequenced in a study of human T cells and chemical hapten exposure (dated by TCRdb to about 2021). Libraries came from RACE. Sequencing was carried out with a NextSeq 500. The public reads were reanalyzed by TCRdb: fastp trimming at Q25, MiXCR alignment, in-frame beta chains only. Identical CDR3 proteins give one entry, which carries the most common genes and DNA. This sample is represented by more than 95,000 distinct CDR3 sequences; around 10% of them were singletons. The ten largest clones add up to more than 1.3% of the sample. What this sample's time point label stands for: patch test 1, 2 weeks after DPC sensitization. In light of the paper, this sample's treatment or condition label describes: therapeutic diphenylcyclopropenone sensitization with weekly scalp DPC. This material consisted of whole blood, taken in connection with sensitization to the hapten diphenylcyclopropenone (DPC). Every receptor here comes from a woman in her fifties or sixties with alopecia areata. Some clones in this sample may be carry-over from other donors' samples.

At least ten counts were recorded for this clonotype. The chain has TRBV20-1 and TRBJ2-7, with D tentatively TRBD1 (5 bases). Per the germline V gene, CDR1 is DFQATT and CDR2 is SNEGSKA (reference sequence). CDR3 length: 16 residues. V dropped 3 bases and J dropped 4 bases, with 22 bases sitting between them. CDR3 nucleotides: TGCAGTGCTAGTCGTCGTGGCAGGGATCAAACTTACGAGCAGTACTTC. Amino acid sequence: CSASRRGRDQTYEQYF.

The chain joins TRBV28 to TRBJ2-7; no firm D call. V was trimmed by 3 bases and J by 2 bases, leaving 8 bases between them. This CDR3 spans 13 amino acids. Germline V lookup: CDR1 MDHEN, CDR2 SYDVKM. The CDR3 protein is CASSLSQTYEQYF. As DNA, the CDR3 is TGTGCCAGCAGTTTGTCGCAGACCTACGAGCAGTACTTC. Using reference TRBV28 and TRBJ2-7 for the parts outside the CDR3, the full variable domain is DVKVTQSSRYLVKRTGEKVFLECVQDMDHENMFWYRQDPGLGLRLIYFSYDVKMKEKGDIPEGYSVSREKKERFSLILESASTNQTSMYLCASSLSQTYEQYFGPGTRLTVT.

This clonotype was counted at least ten times. The CDR3 region is CASSQLAGRNIYEQYF. CDR3 in DNA: TGTGCCAGCAGCCAACTAGCCGGACGGAATATCTACGAGCAGTACTTC. J is TRBJ2-7 and V is TRBV3-1, with D possibly being TRBD2 (5 bases). In germline, CDR1 is LGHDT, CDR2 YNNKEL (reference sequence). This CDR3 has 16 residues. V was cut by 2 bases and J by 3 bases, with 17 bases left in between.

This clonotype showed up many times. The gene calls are TRBV11-2 and TRBJ1-1; TRBD1 agrees at 7 bases. The germline V gene encodes CDR1 SGHAT and CDR2 FQNNGV. J gave up 2 bases and V 7 bases, and 7 bases lay outside the gene matches. The CDR3 is 14 amino acids. The DNA of the CDR3 is TGTGCCAGCAACAGGGGTGGTCATAACACTGAAGCTTTCTTT. Residues: CASNRGGHNTEAFF.

J is TRBJ2-7 and V is TRBV28; D is unclear. The CDR3 spans 12 residues. V was trimmed by 5 bases and J by 3 bases, leaving 8 bases between them. Germline V gene lookup returns CDR1 MDHEN and CDR2 SYDVKM. CDR3 coding DNA: TGTGCCAGCAGTATGACGATCTACGAGCAGTACTTC. Translation gives CASSMTIYEQYF.

This clonotype was observed many times. This chain joins TRBV6-6 and TRBJ1-4, with D possibly being TRBD1 (5 bases). Germline V gives CDR1 MNHNY, CDR2 SVGAGI (reference sequence). The CDR3 runs to 13 residues. V shed 5 bases and J shed 5 bases, with 9 bases lying between them. This CDR3 is CASSGGLNEKLFF. The CDR3 DNA sequence: TGTGCCAGCAGTGGGGGACTAAATGAAAAACTGTTTTTT.

Turning to this clonotype: A much larger clone differs by one base, so this may be a read error. The gene calls are TRBV3-1 and TRBJ1-1; no firm D call. The CDR3 loop spans 17 amino acids. V was cut by 0 bases and J by 1 base, with 15 bases left in between. In germline, CDR1 is LGHDT, CDR2 YNNKEL (reference sequence). The CDR3 spells CASSQELVGGQNTEAFF. In nucleotides, the CDR3 is TGTGCCAGCAGCCAAGAGTTAGTGGGAGGCCAGAACACTGAAGCTTTCTTT.

There are a few counts of this clonotype. J is TRBJ2-7 and V is TRBV20-1, with D tentatively TRBD1 (5 bases). The CDR3 runs to 13 residues. The germline V gene encodes CDR1 DFQATT and CDR2 SNEGSKA (reference sequence). V shed 4 bases and J shed 3 bases, with 13 bases lying between them. This chain's CDR3 is CSATPRVYYEQYF. The CDR3 DNA sequence: TGCAGTGCTACGCCCAGGGTCTACTACGAGCAGTACTTC.

The chain carries TRBV10-3 and TRBJ1-3, with unresolved D. This CDR3 spans 16 amino acids. Germline assignment: CDR1 ENHRY and CDR2 SYGVKD. The ends were cut back, 2 bases at V and 0 bases at J, with 11 bases in the middle. The CDR3 coding sequence is TGTGCCATCAGTGAGCGGCAATCAGGCTCTGGAAACACCATATATTTT. It is translated as CAISERQSGSGNTIYF.

This chain connects TRBV2 to TRBJ2-3; no reliable D call. Trimming took 5 bases from V and 4 from J, leaving 10 bases between them. This CDR3 has 13 amino acids. The germline gives CDR1 SNHLY, CDR2 FYNNEI. The CDR3 sequence is CASSTNEADTQYF. In DNA form, the CDR3 reads TGTGCCAGCAGTACAAATGAGGCAGATACGCAGTATTTT.

Many counts were recorded for this clonotype. The genes are TRBV18 and TRBJ2-7, with D unresolved. The V gene's germline CDR1 is KGHSH and CDR2 LQKENI. The V end lost 3 bases, the J end lost 3 bases, and 9 bases lay between the germline ends. The CDR3 is made up of 13 amino acids. CDR3 sequence (DNA): TGTGCCAGCTCACCGATACCCAACTACGAGCAGTACTTC. It specifies CASSPIPNYEQYF.

The chain couples TRBV20-1 to TRBJ2-2; perhaps D is TRBD1 or TRBD2 (5 bases each). The CDR3 consists of 12 residues. CDR1 and CDR2 from the germline V gene are DFQATT and SNEGSKA (reference sequence). Deletions cut 0 bases from V and 6 bases from J, with 5 bases between. The CDR3, as DNA: TGCAGTGCTAGAGAGGGACCCGGGGAGCTGTTTTTT. Translation: CSAREGPGELFF.

This clonotype was recorded at least ten times. The V call is TRBV7-2, the J call TRBJ2-1; D possibly uses TRBD1 or TRBD2 (6 bases each). Germline CDR1 and CDR2: SGHTA and FQGNSA. The V end lost 1 base, the J end lost 0 bases, and 10 bases lay between the germline ends. This CDR3 is 16 amino acids long. The CDR3 sequence: CASSLEGGSSYNEQFF. The CDR3 DNA reads TGTGCCAGCAGCTTAGAGGGGGGAAGCTCCTACAATGAGCAGTTCTTC.

This clonotype was counted many times. The V gene is TRBV2, the J gene TRBJ2-1; tentative D call: TRBD2 (5 bases). The CDR3 is made up of 13 amino acids. From germline, CDR1 is SNHLY and CDR2 FYNNEI. Deletions cut 7 bases from V and 8 bases from J, with 15 bases between. CDR3 sequence (DNA): TGTGCCAGCAATCCCGGGGAGATCCATGAGCAGTTCTTC. As protein: CASNPGEIHEQFF.

J is TRBJ1-1 and V is TRBV7-9, with D unclear. The CDR3 has 15 residues. In germline, CDR1 is SEHNR, CDR2 FQNEAQ (reference sequence). Trimming removed 1 base from V and 5 bases from J, with 14 bases in between. CDR3 in amino acids: CASSLDRTRLTEAFF. CDR3 nucleotides: TGTGCCAGCAGCTTAGATCGAACCCGATTAACTGAAGCTTTCTTT.

This clonotype came up a few times. CDR3 residues: CASSLPSTPGELFF. The CDR3 DNA sequence: TGCGCCAGCAGCTTACCGTCGACACCCGGGGAGCTGTTTTTT. The genes are TRBV5-1 and TRBJ2-2; D is undetermined. CDR3 size: 14 residues. Trimming left V 2 bases short and J 6 bases short, with 11 bases between. Germline values: CDR1 SGHRS, CDR2 YFSETQ.

In this sample, this clonotype turned up a few times. The genes are TRBV5-6 and TRBJ1-5; possible D gene TRBD1, 5 bases. Trimming took off 4 bases at V and 3 bases at J, with 17 bases between the two ends. The germline V gene has CDR1 SGHDT and CDR2 YYEEEE. The CDR3 has 16 residues. As DNA, the CDR3 is TGTGCCAGCAGCCCAGGATTGGGGGAAACCAATCAGCCCCAGCATTTT. This sequence encodes CASSPGLGETNQPQHF.